Given below is one T cell receptor (beta chain) in context. Sequence at one end of the junction differs from germline and may be a read error. The CDR3 is made up of 15 amino acids. The germline CDR1 and CDR2 sequences are MNHNY and SVGAGI (reference sequence). Original methodology: Estimation of nucleated cell counts relied on the amplification of reference gene primers. Sequencing was performed with immunoSEQ multiplex PCR; in TCRdb, only in-frame clones are kept and a portion is missing. From that table come the V and J calls and clone size; the DNA was used to work out D and trimming. In the table there are about 23,000 clones, 88% of which are singletons. These data belong to a study of blood T cell repertoires in COVID-19. As for the study in general: Specimens from acute and convalescent COVID-19 originated in the United States, Italy and Spain. T cells, B-cell-depleted T cells, or PBMCs provided the cDNA or gDNA that served as material.

The sequenced material came from peripheral blood. The sequence came from a man in his 70s in a cohort sampled during active COVID-19. The rearrangement joins TRBV6-6 to TRBJ1-1; 11 positions match TRBD1. CDR3 nucleotide sequence: TGTGCCAGCAGCCAGGACAGGGGGCATTTCACTAAAGCTTTCTTT. It encodes CASSQDRGHFTKAFF.